This note documents a single T cell receptor beta chain sequence. This sample was taken from a study of shared clonotypes between healthy human individuals. In germline, CDR1 is SGHRS, CDR2 YFSETQ. Germline trimming cut 0 bases from V and 8 bases from J; bases unmatched to any gene: 7. This CDR3 spans 14 amino acids. Here immunoSEQ multiplex PCR was the method, and the copy in TCRdb shows in-frame clones only, minus some. This table has about 2.1 million clones, roughly 93% appearing once. CD45RO negativity and positive selection for CCR7 defined naive CD8 cells, a population that excluded terminally differentiated effector memory CD45RA+ cells.

The chain couples TRBV5-1 to TRBJ1-2; 7 bases map to TRBD1. The sequenced material came from naive CD8+ T cells from PBMCs. The clonotype was recovered from a man aged 18 to 30 in good health. Some clones in this sample may be carry-over from other donors' samples. The CDR3 coding sequence is TGCGCCAGCAGCTTGGGGCGGGACAGCGGGGGCTACACCTTC. It encodes CASSLGRDSGGYTF.